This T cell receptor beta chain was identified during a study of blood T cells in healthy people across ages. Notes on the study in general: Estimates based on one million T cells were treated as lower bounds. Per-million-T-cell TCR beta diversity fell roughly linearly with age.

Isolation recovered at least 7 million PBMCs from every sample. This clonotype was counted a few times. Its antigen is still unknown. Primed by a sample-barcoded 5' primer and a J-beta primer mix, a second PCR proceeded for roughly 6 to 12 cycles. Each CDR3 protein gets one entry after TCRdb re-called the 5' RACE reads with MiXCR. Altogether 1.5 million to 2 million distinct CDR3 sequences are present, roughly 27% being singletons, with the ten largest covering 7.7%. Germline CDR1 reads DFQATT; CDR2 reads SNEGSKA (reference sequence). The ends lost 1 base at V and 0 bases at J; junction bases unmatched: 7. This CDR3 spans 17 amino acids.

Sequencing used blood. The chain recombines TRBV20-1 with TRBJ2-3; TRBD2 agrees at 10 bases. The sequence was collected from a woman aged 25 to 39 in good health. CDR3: CSARGTSGNSSTDTQYF. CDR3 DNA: TGCAGTGCTAGAGGGACTAGCGGTAACTCTAGCACAGATACGCAGTATTTT.